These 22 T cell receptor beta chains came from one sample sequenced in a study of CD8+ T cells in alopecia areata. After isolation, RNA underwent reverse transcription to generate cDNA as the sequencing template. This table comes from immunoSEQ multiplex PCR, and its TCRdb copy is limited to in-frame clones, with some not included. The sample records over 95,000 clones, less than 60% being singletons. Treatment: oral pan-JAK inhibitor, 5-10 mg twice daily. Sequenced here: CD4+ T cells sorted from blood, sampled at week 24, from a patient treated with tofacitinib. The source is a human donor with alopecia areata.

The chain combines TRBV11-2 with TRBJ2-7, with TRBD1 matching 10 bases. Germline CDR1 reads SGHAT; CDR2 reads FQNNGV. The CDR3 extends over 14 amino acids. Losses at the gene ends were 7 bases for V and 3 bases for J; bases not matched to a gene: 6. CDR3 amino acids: CASNRQGAGYEQYF. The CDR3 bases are TGTGCCAGCAACAGACAGGGGGCCGGCTACGAGCAGTACTTC.

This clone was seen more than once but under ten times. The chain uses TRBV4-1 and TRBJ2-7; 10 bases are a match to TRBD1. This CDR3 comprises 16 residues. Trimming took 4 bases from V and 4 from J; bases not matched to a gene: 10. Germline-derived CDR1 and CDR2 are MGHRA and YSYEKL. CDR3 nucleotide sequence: TGCGCCAGCAGCCCGTACCGGGGACAGGGGAGGTACGAGCAGTACTTC. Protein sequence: CASSPYRGQGRYEQYF.

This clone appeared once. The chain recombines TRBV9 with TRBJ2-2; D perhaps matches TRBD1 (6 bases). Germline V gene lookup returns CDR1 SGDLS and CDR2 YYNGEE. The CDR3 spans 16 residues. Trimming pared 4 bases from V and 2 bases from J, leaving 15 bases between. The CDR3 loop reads CASSPMGAQNTGELFF. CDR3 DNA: TGTGCCAGCAGCCCCATGGGGGCACAAAACACCGGGGAGCTGTTTTTT.

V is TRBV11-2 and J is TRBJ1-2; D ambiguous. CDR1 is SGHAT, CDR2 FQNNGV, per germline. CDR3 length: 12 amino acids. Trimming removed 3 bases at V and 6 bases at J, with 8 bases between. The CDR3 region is CASSFRTDGYTF. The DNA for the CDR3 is TGTGCCAGCAGCTTCAGGACCGATGGCTACACCTTC.

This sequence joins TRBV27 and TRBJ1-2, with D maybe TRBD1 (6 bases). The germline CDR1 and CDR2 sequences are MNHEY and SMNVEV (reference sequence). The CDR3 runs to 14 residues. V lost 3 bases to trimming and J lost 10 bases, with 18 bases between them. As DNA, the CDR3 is TGTGCCAGCAGTTTGGACAGCTTTTTAGGGTCCTACACCTTC. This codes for CASSLDSFLGSYTF.

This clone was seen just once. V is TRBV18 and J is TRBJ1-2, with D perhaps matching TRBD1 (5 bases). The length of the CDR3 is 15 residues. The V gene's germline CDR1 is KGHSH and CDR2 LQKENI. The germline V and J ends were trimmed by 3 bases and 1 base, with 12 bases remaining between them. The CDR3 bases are TGTGCCAGCTCACCGACCGACAGATTTAACTATGGCTACACCTTC. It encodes CASSPTDRFNYGYTF.

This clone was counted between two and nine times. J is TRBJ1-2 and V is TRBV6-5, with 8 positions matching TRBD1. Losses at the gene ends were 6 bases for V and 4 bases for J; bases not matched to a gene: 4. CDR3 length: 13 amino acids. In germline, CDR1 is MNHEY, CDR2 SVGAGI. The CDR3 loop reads CASRDRAPYGYTF. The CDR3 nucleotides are TGTGCCAGCAGGGACAGGGCCCCCTATGGCTACACCTTC.

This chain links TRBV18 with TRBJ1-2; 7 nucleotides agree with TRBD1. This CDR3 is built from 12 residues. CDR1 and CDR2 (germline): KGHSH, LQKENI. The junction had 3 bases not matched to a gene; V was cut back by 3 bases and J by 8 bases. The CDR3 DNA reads TGTGCCAGCTCACCGGGACAGCACGGCTACACCTTC. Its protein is CASSPGQHGYTF.

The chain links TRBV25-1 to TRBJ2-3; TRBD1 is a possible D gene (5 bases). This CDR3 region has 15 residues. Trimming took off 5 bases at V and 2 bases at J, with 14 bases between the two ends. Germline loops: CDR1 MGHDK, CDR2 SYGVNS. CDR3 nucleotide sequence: TGTGCCAGCAGTCCTATAGGGGCAGTCACAGATACGCAGTATTTT. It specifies CASSPIGAVTDTQYF.

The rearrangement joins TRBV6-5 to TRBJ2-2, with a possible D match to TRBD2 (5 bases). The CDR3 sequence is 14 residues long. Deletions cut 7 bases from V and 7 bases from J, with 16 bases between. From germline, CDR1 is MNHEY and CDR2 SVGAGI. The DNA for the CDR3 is TGTGCCAGCAAACGCGATCGAGGGCTCGGGGAGCTGTTTTTT. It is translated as CASKRDRGLGELFF.

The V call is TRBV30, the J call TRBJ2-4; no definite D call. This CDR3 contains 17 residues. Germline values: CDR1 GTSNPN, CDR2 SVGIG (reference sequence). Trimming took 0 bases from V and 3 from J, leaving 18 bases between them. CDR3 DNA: TGTGCCTGGAGTGTTTTCGTCGCAGCCGTTGGCAAAAACATTCAGTACTTC. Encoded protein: CAWSVFVAAVGKNIQYF.

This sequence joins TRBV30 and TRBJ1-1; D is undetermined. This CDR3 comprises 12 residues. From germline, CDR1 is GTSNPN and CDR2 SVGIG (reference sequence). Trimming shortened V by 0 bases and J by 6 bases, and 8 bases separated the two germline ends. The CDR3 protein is CAWSVLSPEAFF. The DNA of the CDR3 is TGTGCCTGGAGTGTACTCTCCCCTGAAGCTTTCTTT. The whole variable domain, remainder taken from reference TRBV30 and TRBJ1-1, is SQTIHQWPATLVQPVGSPLSLECTVEGTSNPNLYWYRQAAGRGLQLLFYSVGIGQISSEVPQNLSASRPQDRQFILSSKKLLLSDSGFYLCAWSVLSPEAFFGQGTRLTVV.

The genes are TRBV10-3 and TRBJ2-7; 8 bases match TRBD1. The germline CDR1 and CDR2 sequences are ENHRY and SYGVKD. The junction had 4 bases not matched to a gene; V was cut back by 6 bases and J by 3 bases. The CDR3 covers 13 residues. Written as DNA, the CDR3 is TGTGCCATCAGCACCGGACAGGGCTACGAGCAGTACTTC. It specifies CAISTGQGYEQYF.

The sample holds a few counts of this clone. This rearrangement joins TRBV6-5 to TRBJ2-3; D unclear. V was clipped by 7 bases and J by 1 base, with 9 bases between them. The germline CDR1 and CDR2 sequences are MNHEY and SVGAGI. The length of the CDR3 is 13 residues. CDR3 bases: TGTGCCAGCATGAGGACCGGCACAGATACGCAGTATTTT. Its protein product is CASMRTGTDTQYF.

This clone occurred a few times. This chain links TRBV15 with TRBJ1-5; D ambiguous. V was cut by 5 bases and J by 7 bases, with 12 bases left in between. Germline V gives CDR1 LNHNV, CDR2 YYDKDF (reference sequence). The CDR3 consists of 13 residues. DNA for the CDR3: TGTGCCACCAGCGGTTTAGGTCAGCAGCCCCAGCATTTT. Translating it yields CATSGLGQQPQHF.

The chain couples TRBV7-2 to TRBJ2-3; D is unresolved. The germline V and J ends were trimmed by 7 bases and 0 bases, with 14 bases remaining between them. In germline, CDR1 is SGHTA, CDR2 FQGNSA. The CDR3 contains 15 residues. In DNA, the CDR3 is TGTGCCAGCATCAACAGCGTCGGTAGCACAGATACGCAGTATTTT. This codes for CASINSVGSTDTQYF.

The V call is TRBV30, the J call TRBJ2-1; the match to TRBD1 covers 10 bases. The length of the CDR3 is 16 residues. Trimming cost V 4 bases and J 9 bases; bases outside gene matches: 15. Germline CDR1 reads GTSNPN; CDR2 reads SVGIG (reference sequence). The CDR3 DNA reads TGTGCCTGGACTTCGCCGGGACAGGGGTCGTCGACTGAGCAGTTCTTC. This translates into CAWTSPGQGSSTEQFF.

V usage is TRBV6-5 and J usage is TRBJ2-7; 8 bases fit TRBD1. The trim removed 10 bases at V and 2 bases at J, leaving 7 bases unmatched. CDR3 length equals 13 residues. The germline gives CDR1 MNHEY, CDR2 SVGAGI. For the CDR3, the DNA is TGTGCCATGGGGAGGACAGGGCCCTACGAGCAGTACTTC. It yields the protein CAMGRTGPYEQYF.

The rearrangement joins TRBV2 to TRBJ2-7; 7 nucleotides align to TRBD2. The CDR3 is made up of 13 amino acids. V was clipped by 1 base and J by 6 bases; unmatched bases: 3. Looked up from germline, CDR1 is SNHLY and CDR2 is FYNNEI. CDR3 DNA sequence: TGTGCCAGCAGTGAAGAGACTAGCCTCGAGCAGTACTTC. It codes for CASSEETSLEQYF.

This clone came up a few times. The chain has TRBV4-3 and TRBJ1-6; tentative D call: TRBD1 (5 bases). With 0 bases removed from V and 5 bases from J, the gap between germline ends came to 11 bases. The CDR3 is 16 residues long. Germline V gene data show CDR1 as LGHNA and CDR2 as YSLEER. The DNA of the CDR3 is TGCGCCAGCAGCCAAGAGGGGGGACGAGATAATTCACCCCTCCACTTT. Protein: CASSQEGGRDNSPLHF.

The CDR3, as DNA: TGCAGCGCCCGGGACAACTCCTACAATGAGCAGTTCTTC. Protein sequence: CSARDNSYNEQFF. V usage is TRBV29-1 and J usage is TRBJ2-1; D is perhaps TRBD1 (6 bases). V dropped 7 bases and J dropped 0 bases, with 10 bases sitting between them. Germline CDR1 and CDR2: SQVTM and ANQGSEA. The CDR3 length is 13 residues.

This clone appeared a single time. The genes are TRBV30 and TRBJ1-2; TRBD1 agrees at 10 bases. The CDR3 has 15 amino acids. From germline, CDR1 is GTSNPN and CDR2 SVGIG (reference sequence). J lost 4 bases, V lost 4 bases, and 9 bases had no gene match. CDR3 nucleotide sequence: TGTGCCTGGACCCTGAGGACAGGGGGAGGCTATGGCTACACCTTC. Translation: CAWTLRTGGGYGYTF.